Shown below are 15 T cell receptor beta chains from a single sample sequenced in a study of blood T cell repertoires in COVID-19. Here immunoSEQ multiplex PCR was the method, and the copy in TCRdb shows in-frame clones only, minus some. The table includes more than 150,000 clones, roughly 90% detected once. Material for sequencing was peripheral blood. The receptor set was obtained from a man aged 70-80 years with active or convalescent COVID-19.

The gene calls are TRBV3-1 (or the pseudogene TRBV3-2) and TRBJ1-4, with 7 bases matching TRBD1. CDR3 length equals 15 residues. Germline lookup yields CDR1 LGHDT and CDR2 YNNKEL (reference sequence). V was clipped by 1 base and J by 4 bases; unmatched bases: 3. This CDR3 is CASSQAGTVNEKLFF. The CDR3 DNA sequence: TGTGCCAGCAGCCAAGCGGGGACAGTTAATGAAAAACTGTTTTTT.

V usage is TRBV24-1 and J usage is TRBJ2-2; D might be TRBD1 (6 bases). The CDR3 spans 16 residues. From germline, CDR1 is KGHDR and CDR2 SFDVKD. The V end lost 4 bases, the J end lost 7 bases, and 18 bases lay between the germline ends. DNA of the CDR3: TGTGCCACCAGTGACTTCGATGGGACAATGAGCGGGGAGCTGTTTTTT. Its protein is CATSDFDGTMSGELFF.

CDR3 DNA: TGTGCCAGCAGCACCTCTAGCGGGGGGGCCAAGACCCAGTACTTC. This translates into CASSTSSGGAKTQYF. The chain carries TRBV7-2 and TRBJ2-5; 12 bases are shared with TRBD2. This CDR3 comprises 15 residues. The V gene end was trimmed by 5 bases and the J gene end by 6 bases; junction bases not matched to a gene: 7. Germline V CDR1 and CDR2: SGHTA, FQGNSA.

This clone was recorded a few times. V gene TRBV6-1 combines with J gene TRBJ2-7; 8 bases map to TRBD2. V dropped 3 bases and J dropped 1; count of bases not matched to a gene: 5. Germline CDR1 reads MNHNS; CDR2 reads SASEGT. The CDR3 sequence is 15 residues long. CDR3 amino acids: CASSDAGGTSYEQYF. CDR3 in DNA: TGTGCCAGCAGTGATGCGGGAGGAACATCCTACGAGCAGTACTTC.

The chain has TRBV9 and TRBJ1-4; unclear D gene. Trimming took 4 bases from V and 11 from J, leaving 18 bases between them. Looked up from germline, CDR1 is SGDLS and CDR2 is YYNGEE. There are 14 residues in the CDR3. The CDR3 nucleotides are TGTGCCAGCAGCTTCCGGGATTTCTCACCGAAACTGTTTTTT. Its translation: CASSFRDFSPKLFF.

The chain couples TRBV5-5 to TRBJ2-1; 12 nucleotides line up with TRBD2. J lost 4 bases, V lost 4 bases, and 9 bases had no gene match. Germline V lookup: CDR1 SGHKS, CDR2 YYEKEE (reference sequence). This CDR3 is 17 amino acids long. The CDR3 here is CASSIQPTSGGYNEQFF. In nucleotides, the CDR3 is TGTGCCAGCAGCATCCAACCCACTAGCGGGGGGTACAATGAGCAGTTCTTC.

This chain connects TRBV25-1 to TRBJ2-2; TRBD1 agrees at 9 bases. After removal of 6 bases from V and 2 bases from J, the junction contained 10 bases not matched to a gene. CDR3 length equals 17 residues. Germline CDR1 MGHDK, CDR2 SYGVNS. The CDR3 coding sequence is TGTGCCAGCAGGTCCGCCCCGGGACAGGGAAACACCGGGGAGCTGTTTTTT. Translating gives CASRSAPGQGNTGELFF.

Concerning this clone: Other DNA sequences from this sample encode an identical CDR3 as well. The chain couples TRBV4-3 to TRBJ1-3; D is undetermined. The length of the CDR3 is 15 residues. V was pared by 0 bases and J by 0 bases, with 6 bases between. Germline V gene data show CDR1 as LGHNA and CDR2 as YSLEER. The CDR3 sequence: CASSQDPDSGNTIYF. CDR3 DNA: TGCGCCAGCAGCCAAGACCCAGACTCTGGAAACACCATATATTTT.

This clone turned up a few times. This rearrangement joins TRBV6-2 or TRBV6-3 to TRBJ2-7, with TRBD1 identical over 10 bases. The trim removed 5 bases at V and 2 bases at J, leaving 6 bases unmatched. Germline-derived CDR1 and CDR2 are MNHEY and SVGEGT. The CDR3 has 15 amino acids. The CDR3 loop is CASSPGTGVTYEQYF. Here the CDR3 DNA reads TGTGCCAGCAGTCCCGGGACAGGGGTGACCTACGAGCAGTACTTC.

This CDR3 reads CASRPGTTTGELFF. The CDR3 DNA sequence: TGTGCCAGCAGACCCGGGACTACGACCGGGGAGCTGTTTTTT. V and J are TRBV6-5 and TRBJ2-2; 7 bases are a match to TRBD2. Per germline, CDR1 MNHEY and CDR2 SVGAGI. This CDR3 is 14 amino acids long. With V trimmed by 6 bases and J by 5 bases, 6 bases remained unmatched.

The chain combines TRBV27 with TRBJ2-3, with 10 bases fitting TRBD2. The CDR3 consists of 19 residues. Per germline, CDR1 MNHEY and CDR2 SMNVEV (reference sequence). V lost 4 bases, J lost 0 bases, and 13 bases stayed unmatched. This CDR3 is CASSSRAGGPYTSTDTQYF. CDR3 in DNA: TGTGCCAGCAGTTCGAGAGCGGGAGGGCCTTATACAAGCACAGATACGCAGTATTTT.

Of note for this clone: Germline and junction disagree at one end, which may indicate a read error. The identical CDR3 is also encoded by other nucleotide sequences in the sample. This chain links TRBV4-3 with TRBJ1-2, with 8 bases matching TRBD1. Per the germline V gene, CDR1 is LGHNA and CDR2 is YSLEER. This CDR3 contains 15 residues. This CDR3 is CASSRQPGQAYGYTF. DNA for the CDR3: TGCGCCAGCAGCCGCCAACCGGGACAGGCCTATGGTTACACCTTC.

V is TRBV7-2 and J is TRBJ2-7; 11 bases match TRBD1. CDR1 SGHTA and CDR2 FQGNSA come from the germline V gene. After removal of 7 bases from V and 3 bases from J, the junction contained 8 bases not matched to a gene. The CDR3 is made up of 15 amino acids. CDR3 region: CASTPGTGGHYEQYF. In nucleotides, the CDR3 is TGTGCCAGCACCCCAGGGACAGGGGGACACTACGAGCAGTACTTC.

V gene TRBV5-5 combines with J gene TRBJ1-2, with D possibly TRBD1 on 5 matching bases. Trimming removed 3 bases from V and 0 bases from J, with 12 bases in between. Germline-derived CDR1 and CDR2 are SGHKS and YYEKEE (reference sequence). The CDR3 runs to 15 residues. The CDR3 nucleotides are TGTGCCAGCAGCTCTACGGCAGGGACTAACTATGGCTACACCTTC. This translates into CASSSTAGTNYGYTF.

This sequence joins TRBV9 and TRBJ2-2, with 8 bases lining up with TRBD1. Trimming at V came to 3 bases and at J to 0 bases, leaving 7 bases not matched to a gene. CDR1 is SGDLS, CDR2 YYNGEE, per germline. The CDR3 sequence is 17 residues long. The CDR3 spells CASSESDRAANTGELFF. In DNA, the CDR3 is TGTGCCAGCAGCGAATCGGACAGGGCCGCGAACACCGGGGAGCTGTTTTTT.